The source of this T cell receptor beta chain is a study of control samples from healthy donors and cancer patients. TCRdb keeps only in-frame clones here, not all; method: immunoSEQ multiplex PCR. Of about 160,000 clones listed, about 95% are singletons. CDR3 length equals 19 residues. The receptor's source is a man aged 60-69 years with colorectal cancer. The sequencing input was PBMCs. The chain combines TRBV21-1 with TRBJ2-2. TRBV21-1 is deemed a pseudogene. CDR3 in DNA: TGTGCCAGCAGCAAAACGATAGGCCCGGGACGGACGAACACCGGGGAGCTGTTTTTT. It encodes CASSKTIGPGRTNTGELFF.